This entry is about one T cell receptor beta chain. This record comes from a study of blood T cell repertoires in COVID-19. Background on the study: The study drew acute and convalescent COVID-19 samples from the United States, Italy and Spain. PBMCs, B-cell-depleted T cells, or T cells were the source of the cDNA or gDNA that made up the material.

Per the original methods: Nucleated cell counts were estimated from reference gene primer amplification. The repertoire was sequenced with immunoSEQ multiplex PCR; TCRdb's copy has only in-frame clones and lacks some. V and J calls and clone size follow that table, whereas D and trimming were derived from the DNA. Here the sample spans hundreds of thousands of clones, more than 80% being singletons. Donors in Cohort 3 counted as recovered after two negative PCRs, clearance, or symptom resolution. CDR3 size: 18 residues. Germline CDR1 and CDR2: LGHDT and YNNKEL (reference sequence). J lost 5 bases, V lost 1 base, and 10 bases had no gene match.

This TCR came from a young man who had recovered from COVID-19. The genes are TRBV3-1 (or the pseudogene TRBV3-2) and TRBJ2-3, with 12 bases that match TRBD2. Material for sequencing was PBMCs or T cells enriched from blood (not recorded which). CDR3 sequence (DNA): TGTGCCAGCAGCCAAGGGGGCCGACTAGCGGGAGTTGAAGATACGCAGTATTTT. It is translated as CASSQGGRLAGVEDTQYF.